The rows below give T cell receptor beta chains drawn from one sample of a study of T cell repertoires in cytomegalovirus infection. TCRdb fed the reads into MiXCR, producing one record per CDR3 protein. Among roughly 250,000 distinct CDR3 sequences listed, about 20% were seen once. Sequenced sample: CD8+ T cells from PBMCs. The receptors were sampled from a human donor in good health (CMV status not recorded). Some clones in this sample may be carry-over from other donors' samples. The CDR3 runs from the conserved cysteine through the conserved F or W. A D gene is named only where the DNA matches it firmly. Some rows have no size entry. The others give once, few or many, or a class for an expanded clone.

CDR3: CASSLTGISYNEQFF; DNA: TGTGCCAGCAGCCTCACAGGAATCTCCTACAATGAGCAGTTCTTC; J: TRBJ2-1; size: .; length: 15; V: TRBV13; D: .
CDR3: CASSYRDGTNYGYTF; DNA: TGTGCCAGCAGTTACCGGGACGGAACTAACTATGGCTACACCTTC; J: TRBJ1-2; size: .; length: 15; V: TRBV6-5; D: .
CDR3: CSASLGRVYEQYF; DNA: TGCAGTGCTAGTCTGGGCAGGGTCTACGAGCAGTACTTC; J: TRBJ2-7; size: .; length: 13; V: TRBV20-1; D: .
CDR3: CASSPQGTGGNYGYTF; DNA: TGTGCCAGCAGCCCCCAAGGGACAGGGGGAAACTATGGCTACACCTTC; J: TRBJ1-2; size: .; length: 16; V: TRBV7-9; D: TRBD1
CDR3: CASKFSAGTGFFRVETQYF; DNA: TGTGCCAGCAAATTCTCCGCTGGGACTGGCTTTTTCAGGGTGGAGACCCAGTACTTC; J: TRBJ2-5; size: many; length: 19; V: TRBV2; D: .
CDR3: CSAIDRDTGANVLTF; DNA: TGCAGTGCTATAGACAGGGACACCGGGGCCAACGTCCTGACTTTC; J: TRBJ2-6; size: once; length: 15; V: TRBV20-1; D: TRBD1
CDR3: CSARGRGGSYEQYF; DNA: TGCAGTGCTAGGGGTCGGGGTGGATCCTACGAGCAGTACTTC; J: TRBJ2-7; size: .; length: 14; V: TRBV20-1; D: .
CDR3: CSIYSGVSYEQYF; DNA: TGCAGCATCTATAGCGGGGTGTCCTACGAGCAGTACTTC; J: TRBJ2-7; size: .; length: 13; V: TRBV29-1; D: TRBD2
CDR3: CASSVLQGMNTEAFF; DNA: TGTGCCAGCAGCGTTTTACAGGGGATGAACACTGAAGCTTTCTTT; J: TRBJ1-1; size: .; length: 15; V: TRBV7-9; D: TRBD1
CDR3: CASSSSGTGVGHEQYF; DNA: TGTGCCAGCAGCTCCTCCGGGACAGGGGTCGGTCACGAGCAGTACTTC; J: TRBJ2-7; size: few; length: 16; V: TRBV9; D: TRBD1
CDR3: CASSLGDRGYEQYF; DNA: TGTGCCAGCAGTTTAGGTGACAGGGGCTACGAGCAGTACTTC; J: TRBJ2-7; size: many; length: 14; V: TRBV5-4; D: TRBD1
CDR3: CSAGGRANEKLFF; DNA: TGCAGTGCTGGCGGCAGAGCTAATGAAAAACTGTTTTTT; J: TRBJ1-4; size: .; length: 13; V: TRBV20-1; D: .
CDR3: CASSLAGDRVLETQYF; DNA: TGTGCCAGCAGCTTAGCGGGAGACAGGGTTTTGGAGACCCAGTACTTC; J: TRBJ2-5; size: .; length: 16; V: TRBV7-6; D: TRBD1
CDR3: CASSVSTGGGSNQPQHF; DNA: TGTGCCAGCAGCGTCTCGACAGGAGGGGGTAGCAATCAGCCCCAGCATTTT; J: TRBJ1-5; size: .; length: 17; V: TRBV2; D: .
CDR3: CASSDPQGGENIQYF; DNA: TGTGCCAGCAGCGATCCCCAGGGGGGCGAAAACATTCAGTACTTC; J: TRBJ2-4; size: .; length: 15; V: TRBV9; D: .
CDR3: CASSQLDESETQYF; DNA: TGTGCCAGCAGCCAACTGGACGAATCGGAGACCCAGTACTTC; J: TRBJ2-5; size: .; length: 14; V: TRBV7-9; D: .
CDR3: CAISTPQGNTEAFF; DNA: TGTGCCATCAGTACCCCACAGGGTAACACTGAAGCTTTCTTT; J: TRBJ1-1; size: many; length: 14; V: TRBV10-3; D: .
CDR3: CASSPREAWGTNEKLFF; DNA: TGTGCCAGCAGCCCCCGGGAGGCTTGGGGAACTAATGAAAAACTGTTTTTT; J: TRBJ1-4; size: .; length: 17; V: TRBV7-6; D: .
CDR3: CASRSWGYNEQFF; DNA: TGTGCCAGCAGGTCATGGGGGTACAATGAGCAGTTCTTC; J: TRBJ2-1; size: few; length: 13; V: TRBV7-2; D: .
CDR3: CASSLPGTGTYEQYF; DNA: TGTGCCAGCAGCTTGCCCGGGACAGGCACCTACGAGCAGTACTTC; J: TRBJ2-7; size: .; length: 15; V: TRBV7-3; D: TRBD1
CDR3: CASSIRDRGRWEQYF; DNA: TGTGCCAGCAGCATCCGGGACAGGGGGCGGTGGGAGCAGTACTTC; J: TRBJ2-7; size: many; length: 15; V: TRBV7-9; D: TRBD1
CDR3: CASSSRGQGDYEQYF; DNA: TGTGCCAGCAGTTCACGGGGACAGGGCGATTACGAGCAGTACTTC; J: TRBJ2-7; size: .; length: 15; V: TRBV27; D: TRBD1
CDR3: CAIMGLRNTEAFF; DNA: TGTGCCATCATGGGACTGCGGAACACTGAAGCTTTCTTT; J: TRBJ1-1; size: once; length: 13; V: TRBV10-3; D: .
CDR3: CASSPFGVEGETQYF; DNA: TGTGCCAGCAGCCCTTTCGGGGTTGAGGGGGAGACCCAGTACTTC; J: TRBJ2-5; size: .; length: 15; V: TRBV9; D: .
CDR3: CASQRAEGYEQYF; DNA: TGTGCCAGCCAGAGGGCGGAAGGCTACGAGCAGTACTTC; J: TRBJ2-7; size: .; length: 13; V: TRBV7-9; D: .
CDR3: CASSQAGGAGYGYTF; DNA: TGTGCCAGCAGCCAAGCAGGAGGGGCGGGCTATGGCTACACCTTC; J: TRBJ1-2; size: .; length: 15; V: TRBV4-2; D: .
CDR3: CASSQPGQTLYQETQYF; DNA: TGTGCCAGCAGCCAGCCGGGCCAGACCCTGTACCAAGAGACCCAGTACTTC; J: TRBJ2-5; size: .; length: 17; V: TRBV14; D: .
CDR3: CASSNSGSYNEQFF; DNA: TGTGCCAGCAGTAACTCGGGCTCCTACAATGAGCAGTTCTTC; J: TRBJ2-1; size: few; length: 14; V: TRBV28; D: .
CDR3: CASSPQLWGETQYF; DNA: TGTGCCAGCAGTCCACAGCTTTGGGGAGAGACCCAGTACTTC; J: TRBJ2-5; size: .; length: 14; V: TRBV2; D: .
CDR3: CSVLGGNRVGDEQFF; DNA: TGCAGCGTTTTAGGGGGGAACAGGGTGGGCGATGAGCAGTTCTTC; J: TRBJ2-1; size: .; length: 15; V: TRBV29-1; D: .
CDR3: CASSVDKTQYF; DNA: TGTGCCAGCAGTGTTGACAAGACCCAGTACTTC; J: TRBJ2-5; size: few; length: 11; V: TRBV2; D: .
CDR3: CASSLTAYYEQYF; DNA: TGTGCCAGCAGTTTAACGGCATACTACGAGCAGTACTTC; J: TRBJ2-7; size: .; length: 13; V: TRBV12-3/TRBV12-4; D: .
CDR3: CASSEWTGPSYEQYF; DNA: TGTGCCAGCAGTGAATGGACAGGGCCTTCCTACGAGCAGTACTTC; J: TRBJ2-7; size: few; length: 15; V: TRBV2; D: TRBD1
CDR3: CASSFGDLNTEAFF; DNA: TGTGCCAGCAGTTTTGGGGATCTGAACACTGAAGCTTTCTTT; J: TRBJ1-1; size: many; length: 14; V: TRBV28; D: .
CDR3: CAIRRGGGQTDTQYF; DNA: TGTGCCATACGTAGAGGGGGGGGCCAGACAGATACGCAGTATTTT; J: TRBJ2-3; size: many; length: 15; V: TRBV7-8; D: .
CDR3: CASSLTSGGSSYNEQFF; DNA: TGTGCCAGCAGCTTAACTAGCGGGGGTAGCTCCTACAATGAGCAGTTCTTC; J: TRBJ2-1; size: few; length: 17; V: TRBV7-9; D: TRBD2
CDR3: CASSLLITDTQYF; DNA: TGTGCCAGCAGCCTTTTAATCACAGATACGCAGTATTTT; J: TRBJ2-3; size: once; length: 13; V: TRBV14; D: .
CDR3: CASSLKVWTVGDTQYF; DNA: TGTGCCAGCAGCTTAAAGGTGTGGACGGTGGGGGATACGCAGTATTTT; J: TRBJ2-3; size: few; length: 16; V: TRBV7-6; D: .
CDR3: CASSADRGFYNEQFF; DNA: TGTGCCAGCAGCGCGGACAGGGGGTTTTACAATGAGCAGTTCTTC; J: TRBJ2-1; size: .; length: 15; V: TRBV6-8; D: TRBD1
CDR3: CASSEPGTEGETQYF; DNA: TGTGCCAGCAGTGAACCCGGGACAGAGGGAGAGACCCAGTACTTC; J: TRBJ2-5; size: .; length: 15; V: TRBV2; D: TRBD1
CDR3: CASSSIQETQYF; DNA: TGTGCCAGCAGCTCCATCCAAGAGACCCAGTACTTC; J: TRBJ2-5; size: few; length: 12; V: TRBV5-6; D: .
CDR3: CASSYNDNEQFF; DNA: TGTGCCAGCAGCTACAATGACAATGAGCAGTTCTTC; J: TRBJ2-1; size: .; length: 12; V: TRBV7-3; D: .
CDR3: CASSPGIEAFF; DNA: TGTGCCAGCAGTCCCGGTATAGAAGCTTTCTTT; J: TRBJ1-1; size: many; length: 11; V: TRBV28; D: .
CDR3: CASSTGQSPGELFF; DNA: TGTGCCAGCAGTACGGGACAGTCTCCCGGGGAGCTGTTTTTT; J: TRBJ2-2; size: once; length: 14; V: TRBV2; D: TRBD1
CDR3: CASSETGGDYNEQFF; DNA: TGTGCCAGCAGTGAGACAGGGGGCGACTACAATGAGCAGTTCTTC; J: TRBJ2-1; size: many; length: 15; V: TRBV6-1; D: TRBD1
CDR3: CASGVGPTYEQYF; DNA: TGTGCCTCCGGGGTGGGACCCACCTACGAGCAGTACTTC; J: TRBJ2-7; size: .; length: 13; V: TRBV6-5; D: .
CDR3: CASSQTSAADTQYF; DNA: TGTGCCAGCAGCCAGACTAGCGCCGCAGATACGCAGTATTTT; J: TRBJ2-3; size: few; length: 14; V: TRBV3-1; D: TRBD2
CDR3: CASSLAFIGDDTQYF; DNA: TGCGCCAGCAGCTTGGCCTTCATAGGCGATGATACGCAGTATTTT; J: TRBJ2-3; size: few; length: 15; V: TRBV5-1; D: .
CDR3: CASSDGYTEAFF; DNA: TGTGCCAGCAGCGACGGATACACTGAAGCTTTCTTT; J: TRBJ1-1; size: few; length: 12; V: TRBV5-6; D: .
CDR3: CASTPGQGFYNEQFF; DNA: TGTGCCAGCACTCCGGGACAGGGCTTCTACAATGAGCAGTTCTTC; J: TRBJ2-1; size: few; length: 15; V: TRBV27; D: TRBD1
CDR3: CASSWGEEIQETQYF; DNA: TGTGCCAGCAGCTGGGGCGAAGAAATCCAAGAGACCCAGTACTTC; J: TRBJ2-5; size: many; length: 15; V: TRBV2; D: .
CDR3: CASSGRRYGYTF; DNA: TGTGCCAGCAGCGGACGGAGATATGGCTACACCTTC; J: TRBJ1-2; size: .; length: 12; V: TRBV25-1; D: .
CDR3: CASSLAGSEHQPQHF; DNA: TGCGCCAGCAGCTTGGCCGGGTCGGAGCATCAGCCCCAGCATTTT; J: TRBJ1-5; size: .; length: 15; V: TRBV5-1; D: .
CDR3: CASSSISNTEAFF; DNA: TGTGCCAGCAGTTCCATCTCGAACACTGAAGCTTTCTTT; J: TRBJ1-1; size: many; length: 13; V: TRBV28; D: .